The 3 T cell receptor beta chains presented below share a single source sample, sequenced in a study of T cell clonality in common variable immunodeficiency. Generated by immunoSEQ multiplex PCR, the TCRdb table keeps only in-frame clones and is missing some. The specimen has tens of thousands of clones, none found just once. Sequencing input: peripheral blood mononuclear cells. The receptors here all came from a person aged 18-70 years in good health.

This clone appeared many times. Coverage ceases 3 residues before the CDR3 finishes, and the germline J gene fills in the end. This chain connects TRBV6-4 to TRBJ1-5; TRBD1 matches 7 bases. This CDR3 has 13 amino acids. J gave up 9 bases and V 5 bases, and 7 bases lay outside the gene matches. Germline CDR1 is MRHNA and CDR2 is SNTAGT. CDR3 loop: CASSSDRFTPQHF. The DNA read from the CDR3 is TGTGCCAGCAGTTCGGACAGGTTCACGCCC.

This clone was counted many times. The DNA ends 3 residues before the CDR3 does, and the rest of the CDR3 is filled in from the germline J gene. V is TRBV6-2 or TRBV6-3 and J is TRBJ1-1, with 7 positions matching TRBD1. The CDR3 sequence is 14 residues long. Germline CDR1 and CDR2: MNHEY and SVGEGT. Trimming at V came to 2 bases and at J to 6 bases, leaving 6 bases not matched to a gene. This CDR3 is CASSYLGQAAEAFF. The covered CDR3 bases are TGTGCCAGCAGTTACCTCGGACAGGCCGCTGAA.

This clone was counted at least ten times. The CDR3 end is not reached by the read, which stops 3 residues before it; the germline J gene fills it in. V and J are TRBV20-1 and TRBJ1-1, with a tentative D call TRBD1 (5 bases). Germline V CDR1 and CDR2: DFQATT, SNEGSKA (reference sequence). V was trimmed by 6 bases and J by 5 bases, leaving 19 bases between them. This CDR3 is 14 amino acids long. CDR3 DNA (partial): TGCAGTGCCTACGCCGGGACTCAAGGGACTGAA. Translating it yields CSAYAGTQGTE. The CDR3 in full is CSAYAGTQGTEAFF.